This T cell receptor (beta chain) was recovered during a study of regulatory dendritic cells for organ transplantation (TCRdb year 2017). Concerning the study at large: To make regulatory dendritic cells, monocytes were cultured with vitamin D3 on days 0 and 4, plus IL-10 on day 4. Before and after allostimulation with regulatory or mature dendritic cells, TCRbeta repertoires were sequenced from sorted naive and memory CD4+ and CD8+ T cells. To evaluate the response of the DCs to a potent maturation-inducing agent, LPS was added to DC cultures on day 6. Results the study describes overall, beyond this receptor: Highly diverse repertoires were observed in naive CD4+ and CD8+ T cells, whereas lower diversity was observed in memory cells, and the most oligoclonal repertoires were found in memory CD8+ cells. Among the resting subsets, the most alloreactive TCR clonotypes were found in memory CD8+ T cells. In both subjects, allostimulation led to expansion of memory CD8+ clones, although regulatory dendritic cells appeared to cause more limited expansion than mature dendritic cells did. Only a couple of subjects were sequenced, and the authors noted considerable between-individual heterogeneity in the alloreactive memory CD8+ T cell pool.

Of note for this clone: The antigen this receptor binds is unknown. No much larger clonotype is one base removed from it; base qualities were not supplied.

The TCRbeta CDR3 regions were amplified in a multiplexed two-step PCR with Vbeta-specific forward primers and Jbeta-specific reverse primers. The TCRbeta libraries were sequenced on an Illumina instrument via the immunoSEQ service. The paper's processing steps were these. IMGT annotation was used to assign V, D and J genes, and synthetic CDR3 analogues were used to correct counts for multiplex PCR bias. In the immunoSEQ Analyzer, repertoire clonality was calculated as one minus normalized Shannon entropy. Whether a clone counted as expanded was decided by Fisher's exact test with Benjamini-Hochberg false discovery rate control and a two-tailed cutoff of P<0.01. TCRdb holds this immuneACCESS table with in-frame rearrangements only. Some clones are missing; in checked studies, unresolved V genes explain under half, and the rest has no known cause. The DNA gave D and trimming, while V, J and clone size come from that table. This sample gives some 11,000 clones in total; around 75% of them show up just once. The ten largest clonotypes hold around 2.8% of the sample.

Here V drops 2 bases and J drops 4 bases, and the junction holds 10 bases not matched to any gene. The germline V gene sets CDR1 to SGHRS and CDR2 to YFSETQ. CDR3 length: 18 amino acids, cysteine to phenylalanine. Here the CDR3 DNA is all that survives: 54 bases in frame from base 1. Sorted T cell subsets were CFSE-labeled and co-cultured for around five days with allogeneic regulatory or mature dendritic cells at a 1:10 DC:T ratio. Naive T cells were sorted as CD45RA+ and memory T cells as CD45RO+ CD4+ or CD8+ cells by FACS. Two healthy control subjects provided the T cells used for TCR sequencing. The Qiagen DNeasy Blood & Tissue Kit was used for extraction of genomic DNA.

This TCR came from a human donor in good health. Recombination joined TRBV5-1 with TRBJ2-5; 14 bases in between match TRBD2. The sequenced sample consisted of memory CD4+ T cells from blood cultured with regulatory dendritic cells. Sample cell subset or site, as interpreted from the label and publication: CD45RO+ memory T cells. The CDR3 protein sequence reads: CASSFKTSGGGLVETQYF. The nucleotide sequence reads TGCGCCAGCAGCTTCAAGACTAGCGGGGGGGGTTTGGTAGAGACCCAGTACTTC.